The 30 T cell receptor beta chains listed next were all sequenced from one sample in a study of CD8 T cells in Susac syndrome. An input of about 0.45 to 1 ug of RNA was subjected to reverse transcription using random hexamers. MiXCR, run by TCRdb on the immunoSEQ multiplex PCR reads, gives a single entry per CDR3 protein. The table has 77,000 or so distinct CDR3 sequences, just over 90% seen once. The sequenced sample was CD4+ T cells from PBMCs. These receptors were obtained from a human donor with Susac syndrome.

This chain joins TRBV19 and TRBJ2-7; 9 positions match TRBD1. The CDR3 covers 14 residues. Germline-derived CDR1 and CDR2 are LNHDA and SQIVND (reference sequence). V lost 3 bases and J lost 4; bases outside the gene matches: 4. For the CDR3, the DNA is TGTGCCAGTAGTATGCCGGGACAGGGATACGAGCAGTACTTC. Translation gives CASSMPGQGYEQYF.

The chain employs TRBV5-1 and TRBJ2-6, with TRBD2 identical over 7 bases. The CDR3 is 20 residues long. Looked up from germline, CDR1 is SGHRS and CDR2 is YFSETQ. With 3 bases clipped from V and 0 bases from J, the junction kept 15 bases outside the gene matches. In DNA form, the CDR3 reads TGCGCCAGCAGCTCCGTAGTGGGTCAGCGGGGCAGCTCTGGGGCCAACGTCCTGACTTTC. Amino acids: CASSSVVGQRGSSGANVLTF. The full variable domain, with the rest looked up from reference TRBV5-1 and TRBJ2-6, is KAGVTQTPRYLIKTRGQQVTLSCSPISGHRSVSWYQQTPGQGLQFLFEYFSETQRNKGNFPGRFSGRQFSNSRSEMNVSTLELGDSALYLCASSSVVGQRGSSGANVLTFGAGSRLTVL.

This rearrangement joins TRBV25-1 to TRBJ1-1; no reliable D call. This CDR3 contains 14 residues. CDR1 MGHDK and CDR2 SYGVNS come from the germline V gene. V dropped 7 bases and J dropped 8 bases, with 20 bases sitting between them. The CDR3 here is CASTDGWAAREAFF. The CDR3 DNA reads as TGTGCCAGCACTGATGGTTGGGCCGCTCGAGAAGCTTTCTTT.

This sequence joins TRBV29-1 and TRBJ1-5, with D perhaps matching TRBD1 (5 bases). Germline V gives CDR1 SQVTM, CDR2 ANQGSEA. V was shortened by 4 bases and J by 7 bases, with 14 bases between the two germline ends. This CDR3 region has 13 residues. The CDR3 nucleotides are TGCAGCGTTGGGAGGGGAGGTGGGCAGCCCCAGCATTTT. Amino acid sequence: CSVGRGGGQPQHF.

This rearrangement joins TRBV6-6 to TRBJ2-7; 9 nucleotides line up with TRBD2. This CDR3 spans 14 amino acids. Germline V lookup: CDR1 MNHNY, CDR2 SVGAGI (reference sequence). Trimming cost V 5 bases and J 5 bases; bases outside gene matches: 7. CDR3 loop: CASSVRREGNEQYF. CDR3 nucleotides: TGTGCCAGCAGTGTCCGGCGGGAGGGGAACGAGCAGTACTTC.

CDR3 DNA: TGTGCCACCCAAGGGGGCCTGGGGACCCAGTACTTC. It yields the protein CATQGGLGTQYF. The chain is built from TRBV28 and TRBJ2-5; 7 positions agree with TRBD1. The CDR3 sequence is 12 residues long. J gave up 7 bases and V 10 bases, and 9 bases lay outside the gene matches. Germline V lookup: CDR1 MDHEN, CDR2 SYDVKM.

The rearrangement uses TRBV19 and TRBJ2-2, with D perhaps matching TRBD1 (7 bases). Germline V gene sequence: CDR1 LNHDA, CDR2 SQIVND (reference sequence). The CDR3 covers 14 residues. V was shortened by 6 bases and J by 10 bases, with 18 bases between the two germline ends. Written as DNA, the CDR3 is TGTGCCAGTAGATCCAGGGGGGTGAGCCTGGAGCTGTTTTTT. Protein product: CASRSRGVSLELFF.

The chain links TRBV20-1 to TRBJ1-2; possibly TRBD1 for D (5 bases). This CDR3 has 17 amino acids. Germline CDR1 and CDR2: DFQATT and SNEGSKA (reference sequence). V was trimmed by 1 base and J by 3 bases, leaving 21 bases between them. The CDR3 sequence: CSARVGQGETHYYGYTF. CDR3 DNA sequence: TGCAGTGCTAGAGTGGGGCAGGGTGAGACCCATTACTATGGCTACACCTTC.

This chain uses TRBV20-1 with TRBJ1-2; 7 bases agree with TRBD1. Germline V gives CDR1 DFQATT, CDR2 SNEGSKA (reference sequence). The CDR3 is made up of 13 amino acids. V lost 5 bases to trimming and J lost 2 bases; unmatched junction nucleotides: 5. CDR3 sequence (DNA): TGCAGTGCTTCCGGACAGGCGAACTATGGCTACACCTTC. This encodes CSASGQANYGYTF.

The rearrangement joins TRBV29-1 to TRBJ2-1, with 9 bases identical to TRBD2. V gave up 1 base and J gave up 10 bases; unmatched junction bases: 20. Germline V gene sequence: CDR1 SQVTM, CDR2 ANQGSEA. This CDR3 region has 18 residues. The CDR3 bases are TGCAGCGTTGAAGGACCTAGACCGGGACTAGCAACAATCGGCGAGCAGTTCTTC. Translation: CSVEGPRPGLATIGEQFF.

The chain uses TRBV11-2 and TRBJ2-2; weak D call: TRBD2 (7 bases). From germline, CDR1 is SGHAT and CDR2 FQNNGV. The CDR3 extends over 15 amino acids. V lost 5 bases to trimming and J lost 1 base, with 11 bases between them. The DNA for the CDR3 is TGTGCCAGCAGCCACAGGGAGGGGAACACCGGGGAGCTGTTTTTT. This gives the protein CASSHREGNTGELFF.

The chain joins TRBV20-1 to TRBJ2-3; D is unclear. The CDR3 covers 13 residues. Trimming cost V 6 bases and J 1 base, with 11 bases left between them. CDR1 is DFQATT and CDR2 is SNEGSKA in the germline V gene (reference sequence). CDR3 DNA: TGCAGTGCCCCCAGCTCCGGCACAGATACGCAGTATTTT. It translates to CSAPSSGTDTQYF.

This sequence joins TRBV4-3 and TRBJ1-2; no definite D call. CDR1 and CDR2 from the germline V gene are LGHNA and YSLEER. Trimming shortened V by 0 bases and J by 8 bases, and 10 bases separated the two germline ends. The CDR3 is 13 amino acids. This chain's CDR3 is CASSQERSKGYTF. The DNA for the CDR3 is TGCGCCAGCAGCCAAGAAAGAAGTAAGGGCTACACCTTC.

V is TRBV5-1 and J is TRBJ2-7, with TRBD1 identical over 11 bases. CDR1 and CDR2 (germline): SGHRS, YFSETQ. V was pared by 4 bases and J by 5 bases, with 8 bases of the junction left unmatched. The CDR3 has 15 amino acids. The CDR3 sequence is CASSLPGQGVHEQYF. In DNA form, the CDR3 reads TGCGCCAGCAGCCTCCCGGGACAGGGGGTCCACGAGCAGTACTTC.

This clonotype was detected only once. V is TRBV5-1 and J is TRBJ2-7; TRBD2 is a possible D gene (5 bases). The CDR3 contains 16 residues. Germline values: CDR1 SGHRS, CDR2 YFSETQ. The V and J ends lost 1 base and 0 bases respectively, with 14 bases between them. CDR3 in amino acids: CASSLIERTNSYEQYF. The CDR3 DNA follows: TGCGCCAGCAGCTTGATCGAGCGGACGAACTCCTACGAGCAGTACTTC.

This rearrangement joins TRBV2 to TRBJ2-3; D may match TRBD1 or TRBD2 (5 bases each). Germline CDR1 and CDR2: SNHLY and FYNNEI. This CDR3 spans 16 amino acids. V dropped 5 bases and J dropped 0 bases, with 15 bases sitting between them. The CDR3 region is CASSTSGAASTDTQYF. The CDR3 region has the DNA TGTGCCAGCAGTACCTCCGGGGCGGCTAGCACAGATACGCAGTATTTT.

In this sample, this clonotype turned up once. The V gene is TRBV20-1, the J gene TRBJ1-4, with D maybe TRBD1 (5 bases). Germline CDR1 is DFQATT and CDR2 is SNEGSKA (reference sequence). Trimming left V 6 bases short and J 7 bases short, with 9 bases between. The CDR3 extends over 11 amino acids. CDR3 coding DNA: TGCAGTGCCAGTAGGGGTGAAAAACTGTTTTTT. Amino acids: CSASRGEKLFF.

The chain links TRBV27 to TRBJ2-2, with D maybe TRBD2 (6 bases). CDR3 length equals 19 residues. V was trimmed by 3 bases and J by 6 bases, leaving 26 bases between them. Germline V lookup: CDR1 MNHEY, CDR2 SMNVEV (reference sequence). The CDR3: CASSFHQNDLGREAGELFF. The CDR3 nucleotides read TGTGCCAGCAGTTTCCACCAGAATGACCTAGGCAGGGAGGCCGGGGAGCTGTTTTTT.

J is TRBJ2-2 and V is TRBV28; D remains ambiguous. The germline gives CDR1 MDHEN, CDR2 SYDVKM. This CDR3 spans 16 amino acids. Trimming stripped 1 base from V and 2 bases from J, with 11 bases between. Here the CDR3 reads CASSLYRVLNTGELFF. CDR3 nucleotide sequence: TGTGCCAGCAGTTTATACCGGGTCCTTAACACCGGGGAGCTGTTTTTT.

This clonotype was seen just once. The chain has TRBV11-2 and TRBJ2-2; no clear D gene. CDR3 length: 14 residues. Trimming left V 5 bases short and J 6 bases short, with 13 bases between. Germline lookup yields CDR1 SGHAT and CDR2 FQNNGV. CDR3 sequence: CASSTRIIPGELFF. Written as DNA, the CDR3 is TGTGCCAGCAGCACCCGTATTATTCCCGGGGAGCTGTTTTTT.

The V and J genes are TRBV28 and TRBJ2-7; 7 bases fit TRBD2. The trim removed 10 bases at V and 5 bases at J, leaving 11 bases unmatched. Germline V CDR1 and CDR2: MDHEN, SYDVKM. This CDR3 comprises 13 residues. CDR3 sequence (DNA): TGTGCCACCCGGGGGGAAGGGTACAACGAGCAGTACTTC. Translated: CATRGEGYNEQYF. Full variable domain (remainder filled in from reference TRBV28 and TRBJ2-7): DVKVTQSSRYLVKRTGEKVFLECVQDMDHENMFWYRQDPGLGLRLIYFSYDVKMKEKGDIPEGYSVSREKKERFSLILESASTNQTSMYLCATRGEGYNEQYFGPGTRLTVT.

The rearrangement uses TRBV5-1 and TRBJ2-5, with D uncertain. This CDR3 is built from 15 residues. In germline, CDR1 is SGHRS, CDR2 YFSETQ. V dropped 3 bases and J dropped 0 bases, with 12 bases sitting between them. Here the CDR3 reads CASSSTANHQETQYF. The CDR3 DNA reads TGCGCCAGCAGCTCTACAGCTAATCACCAAGAGACCCAGTACTTC. The full variable domain, in which reference TRBV5-1 and TRBJ2-5 provide the parts outside the CDR3, is KAGVTQTPRYLIKTRGQQVTLSCSPISGHRSVSWYQQTPGQGLQFLFEYFSETQRNKGNFPGRFSGRQFSNSRSEMNVSTLELGDSALYLCASSSTANHQETQYFGPGTRLLVL.

V gene TRBV28 combines with J gene TRBJ2-3; D is uncertain. Germline V lookup: CDR1 MDHEN, CDR2 SYDVKM. This CDR3 has 14 amino acids. V dropped 4 bases and J dropped 3 bases, with 11 bases sitting between them. CDR3 DNA sequence: TGTGCCAGCAGTTCTCCGGCATATACAGATACGCAGTATTTT. It is translated as CASSSPAYTDTQYF.

This chain uses TRBV27 with TRBJ1-5; D is unclear. Germline V lookup: CDR1 MNHEY, CDR2 SMNVEV (reference sequence). This CDR3 comprises 12 residues. Trimming took off 6 bases at V and 6 bases at J, with 9 bases between the two ends. The CDR3, as DNA: TGTGCCAGCAGAATGGGGTCTCAGCCCCAGCATTTT. Translated, it gives CASRMGSQPQHF.

The J gene is TRBJ1-5, the V gene TRBV20-1, with 7 bases identical to TRBD1. The junction had 6 bases not matched to a gene; V was cut back by 2 bases and J by 5 bases. The CDR3 totals 14 residues. Per the germline V gene, CDR1 is DFQATT and CDR2 is SNEGSKA (reference sequence). This CDR3 reads CSARPSQGDQPQHF. CDR3 bases: TGCAGTGCTAGACCCTCTCAGGGGGATCAGCCCCAGCATTTT.

The chain employs TRBV7-9 and TRBJ2-3, with D possibly being TRBD2 (5 bases). Germline assignment: CDR1 SEHNR and CDR2 FQNEAQ (reference sequence). There are 12 residues in the CDR3. Trimming left V 3 bases short and J 8 bases short, with 9 bases between. Here the CDR3 DNA reads TGTGCCAGCAGCTTTAAGGGAGTTACGCAGTATTTT. Its translation: CASSFKGVTQYF.

V gene TRBV12-3 or TRBV12-4 combines with J gene TRBJ2-2, with D uncertain. The CDR3 loop spans 12 amino acids. The ends were cut back, 6 bases at V and 10 bases at J, with 12 bases in the middle. The chain's CDR3 is CASSPGSQELFF. CDR3 coding DNA: TGTGCCAGCAGCCCCGGTTCCCAGGAGCTGTTTTTT.

V is TRBV20-1 and J is TRBJ2-1; 11 bases line up with TRBD2. Germline CDR1 reads DFQATT; CDR2 reads SNEGSKA (reference sequence). V shed 2 bases and J 2 bases; nucleotides not matched to a gene: 17. This CDR3 spans 20 amino acids. This CDR3 is CSARSPPGLAGGPTYNEQFF. The CDR3 nucleotides read TGCAGTGCTAGATCTCCCCCCGGCCTAGCGGGAGGCCCAACCTACAATGAGCAGTTCTTC.

The CDR3 nucleotides are TGTGCCAGCAGTGCCTTCCAGGGGGTAGTCACTGAAGCTTTCTTT. Its translation is CASSAFQGVVTEAFF. The chain couples TRBV2 to TRBJ1-1; 7 nucleotides match TRBD1. Germline loops: CDR1 SNHLY, CDR2 FYNNEI. V shed 4 bases and J 4 bases; nucleotides not matched to a gene: 9. This CDR3 has 15 amino acids.

This clonotype was seen once. This rearrangement joins TRBV4-2 to TRBJ2-1; D unresolved. V was pared by 0 bases and J by 6 bases, with 12 bases between. The CDR3 has 15 amino acids. Germline V lookup: CDR1 LGHNA, CDR2 YNFKEQ. DNA of the CDR3: TGTGCCAGCAGCCAAGAGGGTGCCAACGGCAATGAGCAGTTCTTC. Amino acid sequence: CASSQEGANGNEQFF.